This passage covers 32 T cell receptor beta chains from one sample sequenced in a study of OX40 agonist ivuxolimab in advanced cancers. Libraries were prepared through the immunoSEQ multiplex PCR assay. TCRdb retrieved this table from immuneACCESS and kept in-frame rearrangements only. Not all clones are present; in checked studies, unresolved V genes account for under half, and no reason is known for the remainder. The sample table shows 50,000 to 75,000 clones, and 85% to 90% are seen once. Jointly, the top ten make up roughly an eighth of the sample. This sample comprised CD4+ or CD8+ T cells sorted from blood, obtained in a trial of the OX40 agonist ivuxolimab. The receptors derive from an adult with an advanced solid tumor such as melanoma, head and neck, liver or kidney cancer.

The genes are TRBV19 and TRBJ1-1; no reliable D call. The length of the CDR3 is 13 residues. V was cut by 4 bases and J by 3 bases, with 9 bases left in between. Germline CDR1 is LNHDA and CDR2 is SQIVND (reference sequence). CDR3 amino acids: CASSKTEYTEAFF. CDR3 nucleotide sequence: TGTGCCAGTAGTAAAACAGAATACACTGAAGCTTTCTTT.

Turning to this clone: The sample carries other DNA sequences with the same CDR3. In DNA, the CDR3 is TGCGCCAGCAGCCAGACGGGGAACACTGAAGCTTTCTTT. Protein: CASSQTGNTEAFF. The genes are TRBV4-1 and TRBJ1-1; no reliable D call. V was cut by 3 bases and J by 1 base, with 6 bases left in between. Germline values: CDR1 MGHRA, CDR2 YSYEKL. The CDR3 runs to 13 residues.

The chain recombines TRBV6-5 with TRBJ2-5; D is unclear. The germline V gene has CDR1 MNHEY and CDR2 SVGAGI. Trimming removed 5 bases from V and 1 base from J, with 11 bases in between. The CDR3 runs 14 residues. The CDR3 nucleotides read TGTGCCAGCAGTGTCGGAGACCTCCAAGAGACCCAGTACTTC. This sequence encodes CASSVGDLQETQYF.

The chain uses TRBV4-1 and TRBJ2-7; perhaps TRBD2 as D (5 bases). Per the germline V gene, CDR1 is MGHRA and CDR2 is YSYEKL. V lost 5 bases to trimming and J lost 3 bases, with 17 bases between them. The CDR3 sequence is 15 residues long. This chain's CDR3 is CASSALSSGSYEQYF. In nucleotides, the CDR3 is TGCGCCAGCAGCGCTCTTTCATCGGGAAGCTACGAGCAGTACTTC.

This chain uses TRBV15 with TRBJ2-7; weak D call: TRBD1 (5 bases). Germline lookup yields CDR1 LNHNV and CDR2 YYDKDF (reference sequence). V was shortened by 5 bases and J by 6 bases, with 14 bases between the two germline ends. This CDR3 contains 13 residues. The CDR3 spells CATSEQGVSEQYF. The CDR3 nucleotides read TGTGCCACCAGCGAGCAAGGGGTGAGCGAGCAGTACTTC.

This clone came up once. The chain joins TRBV6-6 to TRBJ2-1; no definite D call. The germline V gene has CDR1 MNHNY and CDR2 SVGAGI (reference sequence). CDR3 length: 15 residues. V was cut by 0 bases and J by 1 base, with 7 bases left in between. The CDR3 sequence is CASSYSGASYNEQFF. The CDR3 DNA reads as TGTGCCAGCAGTTACTCCGGAGCGTCCTACAATGAGCAGTTCTTC.

The chain employs TRBV27 and TRBJ2-1; a possible D gene is TRBD2 (6 bases). The ends were cut back, 3 bases at V and 7 bases at J, with 13 bases in the middle. This CDR3 has 14 amino acids. In germline, CDR1 is MNHEY, CDR2 SMNVEV (reference sequence). In DNA, the CDR3 is TGTGCCAGCAGTTTTTGGGAGGCCCGGAATGAGCAGTTCTTC. It is translated as CASSFWEARNEQFF.

This clone came up a few times. This chain links TRBV2 with TRBJ2-1; 9 bases are a match to TRBD1. The CDR3 extends over 15 amino acids. Trimming at V came to 6 bases and at J to 9 bases, leaving 12 bases not matched to a gene. Germline CDR1 reads SNHLY; CDR2 reads FYNNEI. CDR3 bases: TGTGCCAGCAGGGAGCGGTTACAGGGGGCGGTTGAGCAGTTCTTC. Translation: CASRERLQGAVEQFF.

J is TRBJ1-1 and V is TRBV7-6; D is ambiguous. The CDR3 is 18 amino acids. Germline lookup yields CDR1 SGHVS and CDR2 FNYEAQ. V was trimmed by 5 bases and J by 4 bases, leaving 26 bases between them. CDR3 in amino acids: CASSPPDRLRPLGTEAFF. As DNA, the CDR3 is TGTGCCAGCAGCCCGCCAGACCGGCTCCGTCCCCTCGGCACTGAAGCTTTCTTT.

The rearrangement uses TRBV7-2 and TRBJ2-1; 7 positions match TRBD1. Trimming took 11 bases from V and 3 from J; bases not matched to a gene: 4. Germline lookup yields CDR1 SGHTA and CDR2 FQGNSA. The CDR3 runs to 12 residues. The CDR3: CAVDRDYNEQFF. The CDR3 nucleotides read TGTGCCGTTGACAGGGACTACAATGAGCAGTTCTTC.

This clone has a single count. The chain is built from TRBV2 and TRBJ2-7; 10 nucleotides align to TRBD1. Germline values: CDR1 SNHLY, CDR2 FYNNEI. CDR3 length: 12 residues. J lost 12 bases, V lost 2 bases, and 4 bases had no gene match. This chain's CDR3 is CASSEPGQGLYF. The CDR3 DNA reads as TGTGCCAGCAGTGAACCGGGACAGGGGTTGTACTTC.

The chain uses TRBV4-1 and TRBJ2-2; 8 bases agree with TRBD1. The length of the CDR3 is 16 residues. Germline V gives CDR1 MGHRA, CDR2 YSYEKL. Trimming cost V 0 bases and J 7 bases; bases outside gene matches: 7. The CDR3 DNA sequence: TGCGCCAGCAGCCAAGAACAGGGGGATTTTGGCGGGGAGCTGTTTTTT. It specifies CASSQEQGDFGGELFF.

This sequence joins TRBV27 and TRBJ2-1; 7 bases map to TRBD2. V lost 6 bases to trimming and J lost 2 bases; unmatched junction nucleotides: 7. The germline V gene has CDR1 MNHEY and CDR2 SMNVEV (reference sequence). This CDR3 is 15 amino acids long. The CDR3 protein is CASSLIAGAYNEQFF. The CDR3 DNA is TGTGCCAGCAGCCTTATCGCGGGGGCCTACAATGAGCAGTTCTTC.

The genes are TRBV7-3 and TRBJ2-3; D gene unclear. Trimming removed 1 base at V and 6 bases at J, with 8 bases between. CDR1 is SGHTA, CDR2 FQGTGA, per germline. This CDR3 comprises 13 residues. The CDR3: CASSLKGGDTQYF. CDR3 DNA: TGTGCCAGCAGCTTAAAGGGCGGTGATACGCAGTATTTT.

The chain uses TRBV29-1 and TRBJ2-5, with D hard to call. Germline loops: CDR1 SQVTM, CDR2 ANQGSEA. The CDR3 is made up of 13 amino acids. V was clipped by 1 base and J by 2 bases, with 8 bases between them. CDR3 amino acids: CSVEVPGQETQYF. As DNA, the CDR3 is TGCAGCGTTGAAGTCCCGGGTCAAGAGACCCAGTACTTC.

CDR3 residues: CASSVSENYGYTF. Here the CDR3 DNA reads TGTGCCAGCAGTGTTTCCGAAAACTATGGCTACACCTTC. The genes are TRBV27 and TRBJ1-2; D gene unclear. V was cut by 5 bases and J by 2 bases, with 9 bases left in between. This CDR3 has 13 amino acids. Germline V CDR1 and CDR2: MNHEY, SMNVEV (reference sequence).

The CDR3 DNA sequence: TGCGCCAGCAGCTTAGTTCCACAGATATTGAACACTGAAGCTTTCTTT. As protein: CASSLVPQILNTEAFF. The V call is TRBV5-1, the J call TRBJ1-1; no definite D call. The CDR3 extends over 16 amino acids. Germline V gene data show CDR1 as SGHRS and CDR2 as YFSETQ. Trimming pared 2 bases from V and 0 bases from J, leaving 14 bases between.

The chain recombines TRBV7-9 with TRBJ2-2, with D possibly matching TRBD2 (6 bases). CDR3 length: 12 residues. V was clipped by 6 bases and J by 7 bases, with 9 bases between them. The germline gives CDR1 SEHNR, CDR2 FQNEAQ (reference sequence). The CDR3 DNA follows: TGTGCCAGCAGAGCGACTAGCGGGGAGCTGTTTTTT. Translating gives CASRATSGELFF. Full variable domain (rest looked up from reference TRBV7-9 and TRBJ2-2): DTGVSQNPRHKITKRGQNVTFRCDPISEHNRLYWYRQTLGQGPEFLTYFQNEAQLEKSRLLSDRFSAERPKGSFSTLEIQRTEQGDSAMYLCASRATSGELFFGEGSRLTVL.

The chain couples TRBV9 to TRBJ1-2; D possibly corresponds to TRBD1 (6 bases). This CDR3 has 17 residues. V was trimmed by 6 bases and J by 1 base, leaving 22 bases between them. Germline V gene lookup returns CDR1 SGDLS and CDR2 YYNGEE. In nucleotides, the CDR3 is TGTGCCAGCACTGAATGGGGGGGCGCTGGAAATAACTATGGCTACACCTTC. It specifies CASTEWGGAGNNYGYTF.

CDR3 coding DNA: TGTGCCAGCAGAAGAACCTCCGCGGGACAAATTAAAGAAAACACCGGGGAGCTGTTTTTT. Amino acids: CASRRTSAGQIKENTGELFF. The rearrangement uses TRBV6-4 and TRBJ2-2, with D possibly called TRBD1 or TRBD2 (6 bases each). This CDR3 spans 20 amino acids. Trimming removed 6 bases at V and 2 bases at J, with 28 bases between. Germline CDR1 is MRHNA and CDR2 is SNTAGT.

The chain uses TRBV6-5 and TRBJ1-5, with D possibly TRBD1 on 5 matching bases. V lost 0 bases and J 9 bases, leaving 9 bases between the germline ends. This CDR3 is built from 13 residues. Germline values: CDR1 MNHEY, CDR2 SVGAGI. This chain's CDR3 is CASSYSGTRPQHF. The CDR3 DNA follows: TGTGCCAGCAGTTACTCCGGGACTAGGCCCCAGCATTTT.

The V call is TRBV5-4, the J call TRBJ2-5, with a weak D call TRBD1 (8 bases). V lost 3 bases and J lost 7, with 22 bases in between. The germline CDR1 and CDR2 sequences are SGHNT and YYREEE (reference sequence). This CDR3 comprises 16 residues. In nucleotides, the CDR3 is TGTGCCAGCAGCTCGGATGGGGGGACAGGACTAGTGACCCAGTACTTC. Amino acids: CASSSDGGTGLVTQYF.

This chain connects TRBV6-1 to TRBJ2-1, with 7 bases identical to TRBD1. The V segment lost 2 bases and the J segment 8 bases; nucleotides outside the gene matches: 9. The germline CDR1 and CDR2 sequences are MNHNS and SASEGT. This CDR3 is 15 amino acids long. The CDR3 DNA follows: TGTGCCAGCAGTGAAAGGTCAGGGGGTATCGATGAGCAGTTCTTC. It yields the protein CASSERSGGIDEQFF.

J is TRBJ1-4 and V is TRBV6-5; a weak D match, TRBD1 (6 bases). Trimming took off 0 bases at V and 10 bases at J, with 15 bases between the two ends. Germline V gene sequence: CDR1 MNHEY, CDR2 SVGAGI. The CDR3 consists of 15 residues. The CDR3 DNA reads as TGTGCCAGCAGTTACTCGCGGGGGGCCTTAGGAAAACTGTTTTTT. The encoded protein is CASSYSRGALGKLFF.

The chain has TRBV27 and TRBJ2-1; TRBD2 agrees at 12 bases. Germline V gene sequence: CDR1 MNHEY, CDR2 SMNVEV (reference sequence). The junction had 9 bases not matched to a gene; V was cut back by 7 bases and J by 8 bases. The CDR3 is made up of 15 amino acids. This chain's CDR3 is CASKRLAGVVDEQFF. DNA of the CDR3: TGTGCCAGCAAACGACTAGCGGGAGTGGTGGATGAGCAGTTCTTC.

The CDR3 DNA follows: TGCAGCGACCTGGGGGCTAGTCTGGATGCGCAGTATTTT. It is translated as CSDLGASLDAQYF. The chain couples TRBV29-1 to TRBJ2-3; TRBD1 is a possible D gene (6 bases). There are 13 residues in the CDR3. V was cut by 7 bases and J by 10 bases, with 21 bases left in between. Germline V lookup: CDR1 SQVTM, CDR2 ANQGSEA.

This clone appeared a single time. This rearrangement joins TRBV10-3 to TRBJ2-7; 7 nucleotides match TRBD2. The CDR3 has 13 residues. The germline gives CDR1 ENHRY, CDR2 SYGVKD. Germline trimming cut 8 bases from V and 1 base from J; bases unmatched to any gene: 5. CDR3 coding DNA: TGTGCCATCGCGCGGGGGTCGTCCTACGAGCAGTACTTC. It translates to CAIARGSSYEQYF.

This chain joins TRBV13 and TRBJ1-2, with D hard to call. Germline V lookup: CDR1 PRHDT, CDR2 FYEKMQ (reference sequence). The V end was cut by 0 bases, the J end by 3 bases, with 11 bases between. The CDR3 sequence is 15 residues long. The CDR3 is CASSLGHSWDYGYTF. The CDR3 nucleotides are TGTGCCAGCAGCTTAGGCCACTCATGGGACTATGGCTACACCTTC.

V and J are TRBV29-1 and TRBJ1-2; 9 bases agree with TRBD1. Germline V lookup: CDR1 SQVTM, CDR2 ANQGSEA. The CDR3 extends over 13 amino acids. V lost 6 bases and J lost 8; bases outside the gene matches: 10. The CDR3 nucleotides read TGCAGCGTGCCCGCACAGGGGGCGGGCGGCTACACCTTC. This gives the protein CSVPAQGAGGYTF.

This chain links TRBV7-9 with TRBJ2-1; 10 bases are shared with TRBD1. V shed 4 bases and J 7 bases; nucleotides not matched to a gene: 7. Germline V gene data show CDR1 as SEHNR and CDR2 as FQNEAQ (reference sequence). The CDR3 contains 15 residues. The CDR3 spells CASSSRDRGTNEQFF. The DNA of the CDR3 is TGTGCCAGCAGCTCCCGGGACAGGGGAACAAATGAGCAGTTCTTC.

This clone was seen once. V gene TRBV27 combines with J gene TRBJ2-6; possible D gene TRBD2, 6 bases. CDR1 is MNHEY and CDR2 is SMNVEV in the germline V gene (reference sequence). The V gene lost 6 bases and the J gene lost 2 bases, with 23 bases spanning the gap. CDR3 size: 19 residues. CDR3 sequence (DNA): TGTGCCAGCAGCTCCACAAAAAGCGGACTAAGGGCTGGGGCCAACGTCCTGACTTTC. Translating it yields CASSSTKSGLRAGANVLTF.

The chain is built from TRBV7-6 and TRBJ2-1; the match to TRBD2 covers 11 bases. The CDR3 runs to 17 residues. Germline CDR1 SGHVS, CDR2 FNYEAQ. J was trimmed by 4 bases and V by 1 base; bases with no gene match: 6. The CDR3 DNA reads as TGTGCCAGCAGCTTAGGGGTTGCTAGCGGGAGGTACAATGAGCAGTTCTTC. It encodes CASSLGVASGRYNEQFF.